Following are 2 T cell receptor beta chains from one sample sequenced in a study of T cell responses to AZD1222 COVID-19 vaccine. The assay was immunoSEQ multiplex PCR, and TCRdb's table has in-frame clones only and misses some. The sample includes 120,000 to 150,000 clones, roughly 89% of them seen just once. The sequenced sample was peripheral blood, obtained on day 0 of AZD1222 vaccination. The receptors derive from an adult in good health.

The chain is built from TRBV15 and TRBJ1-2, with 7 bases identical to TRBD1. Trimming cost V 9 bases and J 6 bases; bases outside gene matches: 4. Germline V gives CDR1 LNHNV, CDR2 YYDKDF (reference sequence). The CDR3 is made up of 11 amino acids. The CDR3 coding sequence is TGTGCCACGGGAGGGGGCGATGGCTACACCTTC. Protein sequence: CATGGGDGYTF.

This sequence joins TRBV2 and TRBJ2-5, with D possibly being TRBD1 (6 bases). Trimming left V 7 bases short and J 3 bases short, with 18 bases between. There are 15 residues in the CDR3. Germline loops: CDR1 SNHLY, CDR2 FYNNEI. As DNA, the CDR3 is TGTGCCAGCACTCCAGGGGTCCTAATGGAAGAGACCCAGTACTTC. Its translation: CASTPGVLMEETQYF.